This T cell receptor beta chain derives from a study of shared clonotypes between healthy human individuals. Each sorted subset replicate got 200 ng genomic DNA, roughly 30,000 genomes. Data came from immunoSEQ multiplex PCR; TCRdb stores just in-frame clones and leaves some out. This sample has around 990,000 clones; around 77% occur once, and the top ten carry about 0.89%. CDR1 and CDR2 from the germline V gene are SGHAT and FQNNGV. V shed 0 bases and J shed 8 bases, with 8 bases lying between them. The CDR3 loop spans 13 amino acids. Concerning this clone: Its target is not known.

The investigators split CD4+ cells into a CD45RA+ naive subset and a CD45RA-negative memory subset. Broader study findings: Collection of samples was limited to blood; tissue repertoires likely differ.

This clonotype was sampled from a man between 18 and 35 years old in good health. Some clones in this sample may be carry-over from other donors' samples. Sequencing was done on a sample of memory CD4+ T cells from PBMCs. Subset of the sample: CD45RA-negative fraction. The chain links TRBV11-2 to TRBJ2-1; no clear D gene. CDR3 region: CASSLDVGDEQFF. The CDR3 bases are TGTGCCAGCAGCTTAGATGTTGGGGATGAGCAGTTCTTC.